Detailed here is one T cell receptor beta chain. This record belongs to a study of blood T cell repertoires in COVID-19. Study-level background: The study drew acute and convalescent COVID-19 samples from the United States, Italy and Spain. Sample material is recorded as cDNA or gDNA derived from T cells, B-cell-depleted T cells, or PBMCs.

CDR3 length equals 15 residues. The germline V gene has CDR1 SSHAT and CDR2 FNYEAQ (reference sequence). V lost 5 bases and J lost 6; bases outside the gene matches: 8. Patients in Seattle were enrolled during active infection, then followed longitudinally. Clones were sequenced by immunoSEQ multiplex PCR, and TCRdb holds only the in-frame ones, with some missing. The sample holds under 400,000 clones, around 88% seen once. The sequence was collected from a woman aged 25-40 years with COVID-19, enrolled during active disease. The specimen sequenced was peripheral blood. The chain recombines TRBV7-7 with TRBJ2-3, with TRBD2 identical over 10 bases. The CDR3 protein is CASSRLAGNWDTQYF. The DNA of the CDR3 is TGTGCCAGCAGCCGACTAGCGGGCAACTGGGATACGCAGTATTTT. The complete variable domain, with remaining parts taken from reference TRBV7-7 and TRBJ2-3, reads GAGVSQSPRYKVTKRGQDVTLRCDPISSHATLYWYQQALGQGPEFLTYFNYEAQPDKSGLPSDRFSAERPEGSISTLTIQRTEQRDSAMYRCASSRLAGNWDTQYFGPGTRLTVL.